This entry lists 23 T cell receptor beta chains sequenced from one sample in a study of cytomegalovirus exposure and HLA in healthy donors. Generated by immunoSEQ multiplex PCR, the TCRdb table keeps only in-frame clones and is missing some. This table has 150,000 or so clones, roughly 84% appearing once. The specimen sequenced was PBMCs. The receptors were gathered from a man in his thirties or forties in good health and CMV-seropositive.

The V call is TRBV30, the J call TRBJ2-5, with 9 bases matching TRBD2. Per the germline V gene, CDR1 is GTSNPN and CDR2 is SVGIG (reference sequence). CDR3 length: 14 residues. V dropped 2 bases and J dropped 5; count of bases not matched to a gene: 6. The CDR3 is CAWSPSGVGETQYF. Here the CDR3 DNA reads TGTGCCTGGAGTCCTAGCGGGGTCGGGGAGACCCAGTACTTC.

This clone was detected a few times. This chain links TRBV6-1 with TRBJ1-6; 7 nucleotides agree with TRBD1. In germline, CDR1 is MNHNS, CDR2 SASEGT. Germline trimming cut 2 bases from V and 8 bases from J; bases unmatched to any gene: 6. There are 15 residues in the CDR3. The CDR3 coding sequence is TGTGCCAGCAGTGAACTAGGGGGCGCTTATTCACCCCTCCACTTT. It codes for CASSELGGAYSPLHF.

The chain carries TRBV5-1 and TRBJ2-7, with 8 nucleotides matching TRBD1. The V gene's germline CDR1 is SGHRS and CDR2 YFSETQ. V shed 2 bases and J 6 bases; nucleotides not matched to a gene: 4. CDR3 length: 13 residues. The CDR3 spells CASSFAGGAEQYF. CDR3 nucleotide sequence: TGCGCCAGCAGCTTTGCAGGGGGCGCCGAGCAGTACTTC. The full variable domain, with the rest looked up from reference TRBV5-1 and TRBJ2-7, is KAGVTQTPRYLIKTRGQQVTLSCSPISGHRSVSWYQQTPGQGLQFLFEYFSETQRNKGNFPGRFSGRQFSNSRSEMNVSTLELGDSALYLCASSFAGGAEQYFGPGTRLTVT.

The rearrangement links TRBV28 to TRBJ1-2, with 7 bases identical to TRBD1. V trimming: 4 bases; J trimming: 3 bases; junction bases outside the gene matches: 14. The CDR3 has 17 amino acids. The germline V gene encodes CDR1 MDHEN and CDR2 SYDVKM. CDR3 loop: CASSSVSQAGGYYGYTF. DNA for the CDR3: TGTGCCAGCAGTTCGGTCTCCCAGGCAGGGGGTTACTATGGCTACACCTTC.

The CDR3 loop is CASSLGQVRSYEQYF. The CDR3 bases are TGTGCCAGCAGCTTAGGACAGGTCCGCTCCTACGAGCAGTACTTC. V gene TRBV5-4 combines with J gene TRBJ2-7; 7 bases align to TRBD1. This CDR3 spans 15 amino acids. Per the germline V gene, CDR1 is SGHNT and CDR2 is YYREEE (reference sequence). With 2 bases clipped from V and 0 bases from J, the junction kept 5 bases outside the gene matches.

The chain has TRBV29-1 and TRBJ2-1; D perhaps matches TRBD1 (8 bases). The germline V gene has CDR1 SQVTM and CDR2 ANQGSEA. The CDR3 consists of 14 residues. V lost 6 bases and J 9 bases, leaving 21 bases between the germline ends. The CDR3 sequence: CSVSLGGTGGEQFF. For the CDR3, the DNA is TGCAGCGTCTCGCTGGGGGGGACAGGAGGTGAGCAGTTCTTC.

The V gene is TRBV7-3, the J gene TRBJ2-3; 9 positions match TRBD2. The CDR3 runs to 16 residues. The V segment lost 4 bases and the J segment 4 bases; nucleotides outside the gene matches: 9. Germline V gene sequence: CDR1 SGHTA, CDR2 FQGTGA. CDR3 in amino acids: CASSSVSGRFADTQYF. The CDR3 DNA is TGTGCCAGCAGCTCGGTTAGCGGGAGATTCGCAGATACGCAGTATTTT. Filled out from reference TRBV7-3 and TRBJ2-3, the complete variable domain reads GAGVSQTPSNKVTEKGKYVELRCDPISGHTALYWYRQSLGQGPEFLIYFQGTGAADDSGLPNDRFFAVRPEGSVSTLKIQRTERGDSAVYLCASSSVSGRFADTQYFGPGTRLTVL.

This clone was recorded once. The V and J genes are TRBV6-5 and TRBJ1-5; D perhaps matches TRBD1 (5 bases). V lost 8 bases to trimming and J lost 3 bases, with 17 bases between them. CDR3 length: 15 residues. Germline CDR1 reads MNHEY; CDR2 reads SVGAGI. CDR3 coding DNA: TGTGCCAGCCGTCGGGGGGGGTTCGACAATCAGCCCCAGCATTTT. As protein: CASRRGGFDNQPQHF.

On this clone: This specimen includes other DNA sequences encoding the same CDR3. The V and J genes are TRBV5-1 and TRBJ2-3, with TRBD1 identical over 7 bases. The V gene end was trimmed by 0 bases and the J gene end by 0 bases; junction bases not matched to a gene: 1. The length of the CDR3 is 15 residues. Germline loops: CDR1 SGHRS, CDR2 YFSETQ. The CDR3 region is CASSLGQGSTDTQYF. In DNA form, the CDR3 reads TGCGCCAGCAGCTTGGGACAGGGAAGCACAGATACGCAGTATTTT.

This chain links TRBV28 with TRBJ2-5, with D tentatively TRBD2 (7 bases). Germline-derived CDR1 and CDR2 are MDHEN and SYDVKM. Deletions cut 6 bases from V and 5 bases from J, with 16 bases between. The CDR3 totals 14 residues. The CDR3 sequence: CASREVGGPETQYF. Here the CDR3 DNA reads TGTGCCAGCAGAGAAGTGGGGGGGCCGGAGACCCAGTACTTC.

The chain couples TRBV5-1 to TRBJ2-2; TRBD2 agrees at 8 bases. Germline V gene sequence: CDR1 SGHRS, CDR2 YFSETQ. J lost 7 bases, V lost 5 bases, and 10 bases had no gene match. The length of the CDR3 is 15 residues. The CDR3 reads CASSISGSIGGELFF. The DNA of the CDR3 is TGCGCCAGCAGTATCAGCGGGAGTATTGGCGGGGAGCTGTTTTTT.

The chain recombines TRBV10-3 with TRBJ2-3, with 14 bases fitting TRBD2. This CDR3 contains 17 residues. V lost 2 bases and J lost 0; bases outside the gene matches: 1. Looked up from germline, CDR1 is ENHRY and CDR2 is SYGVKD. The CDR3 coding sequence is TGTGCCATCAGTGAGGGGACTAGCGGGGGTAGCACAGATACGCAGTATTTT. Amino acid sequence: CAISEGTSGGSTDTQYF.

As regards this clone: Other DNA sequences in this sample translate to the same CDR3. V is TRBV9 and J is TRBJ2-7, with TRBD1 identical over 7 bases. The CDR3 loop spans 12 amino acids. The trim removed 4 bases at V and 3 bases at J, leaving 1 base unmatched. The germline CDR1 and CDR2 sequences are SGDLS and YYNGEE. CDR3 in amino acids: CASSPGGYEQYF. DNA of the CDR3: TGTGCCAGCAGCCCAGGGGGCTACGAGCAGTACTTC.

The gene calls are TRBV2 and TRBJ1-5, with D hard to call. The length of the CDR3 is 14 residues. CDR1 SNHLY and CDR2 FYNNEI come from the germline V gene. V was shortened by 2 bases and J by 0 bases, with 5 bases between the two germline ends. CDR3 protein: CASSEWSSNQPQHF. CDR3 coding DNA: TGTGCCAGCAGTGAATGGAGTAGCAATCAGCCCCAGCATTTT.

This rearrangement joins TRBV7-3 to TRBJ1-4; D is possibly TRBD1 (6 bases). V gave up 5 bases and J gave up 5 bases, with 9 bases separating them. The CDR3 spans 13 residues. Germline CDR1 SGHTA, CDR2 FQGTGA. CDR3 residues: CASSLDRNEKLFF. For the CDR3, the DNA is TGTGCCAGCAGCCTTGACAGGAATGAAAAACTGTTTTTT.

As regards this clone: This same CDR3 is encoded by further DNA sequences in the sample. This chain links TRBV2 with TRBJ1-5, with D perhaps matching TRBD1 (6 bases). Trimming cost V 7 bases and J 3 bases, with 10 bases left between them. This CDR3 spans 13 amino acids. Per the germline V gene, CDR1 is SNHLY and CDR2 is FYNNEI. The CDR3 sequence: CASNGQLNQPQHF. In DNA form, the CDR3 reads TGTGCCAGCAACGGACAGCTCAATCAGCCCCAGCATTTT.

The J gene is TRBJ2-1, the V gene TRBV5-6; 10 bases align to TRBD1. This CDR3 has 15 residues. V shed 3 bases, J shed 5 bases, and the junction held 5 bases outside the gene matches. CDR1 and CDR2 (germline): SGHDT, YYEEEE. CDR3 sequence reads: CASSWDRGRDNEQFF. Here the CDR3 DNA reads TGTGCCAGCAGCTGGGACAGGGGAAGGGACAATGAGCAGTTCTTC.

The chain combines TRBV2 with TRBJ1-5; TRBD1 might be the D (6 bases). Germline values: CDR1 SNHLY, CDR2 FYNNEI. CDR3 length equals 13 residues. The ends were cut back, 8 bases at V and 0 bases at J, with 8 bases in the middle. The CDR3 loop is CASGQYSNQPQHF. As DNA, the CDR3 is TGTGCCAGCGGACAGTATAGCAATCAGCCCCAGCATTTT.

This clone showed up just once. CDR3 sequence reads: CSVGGTVNTGELFF. The DNA of the CDR3 is TGCAGCGTTGGCGGGACGGTTAACACCGGGGAGCTGTTTTTT. This chain uses TRBV29-1 with TRBJ2-2, with D maybe TRBD2 (6 bases). Trimming took off 4 bases at V and 2 bases at J, with 11 bases between the two ends. Per the germline V gene, CDR1 is SQVTM and CDR2 is ANQGSEA. There are 14 residues in the CDR3.

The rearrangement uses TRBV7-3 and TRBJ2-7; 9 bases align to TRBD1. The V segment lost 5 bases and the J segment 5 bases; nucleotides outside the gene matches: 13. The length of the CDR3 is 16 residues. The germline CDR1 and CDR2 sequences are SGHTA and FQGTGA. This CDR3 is CASSPHSGTGTDEQYF. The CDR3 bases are TGTGCCAGCAGCCCCCACTCCGGGACAGGGACCGACGAGCAGTACTTC.

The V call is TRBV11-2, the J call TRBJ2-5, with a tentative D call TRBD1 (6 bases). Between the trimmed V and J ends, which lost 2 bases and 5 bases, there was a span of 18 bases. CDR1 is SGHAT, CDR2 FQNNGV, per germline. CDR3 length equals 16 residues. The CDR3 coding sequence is TGTGCCAGCAGCTTAATCACAGGGTCTTATTGGGAGACCCAGTACTTC. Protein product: CASSLITGSYWETQYF.

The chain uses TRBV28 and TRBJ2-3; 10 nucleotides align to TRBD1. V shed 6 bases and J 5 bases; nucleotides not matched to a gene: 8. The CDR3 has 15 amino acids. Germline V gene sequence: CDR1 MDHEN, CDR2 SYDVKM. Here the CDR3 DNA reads TGTGCCAGCAGCAGTACCGGGACAGGGGAAGATACGCAGTATTTT. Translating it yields CASSSTGTGEDTQYF.

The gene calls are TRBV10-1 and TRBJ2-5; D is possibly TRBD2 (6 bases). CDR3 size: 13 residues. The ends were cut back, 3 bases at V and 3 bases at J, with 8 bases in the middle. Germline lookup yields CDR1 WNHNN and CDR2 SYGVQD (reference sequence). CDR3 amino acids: CASSDPGEETQYF. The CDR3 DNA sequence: TGCGCCAGCAGTGACCCGGGGGAAGAGACCCAGTACTTC.